This is a list of T cell receptor beta chains from one sample in a study of T cells after yellow fever vaccination. One entry per CDR3 protein, called by TCRdb with MiXCR from the 5' RACE reads. Of about 400,000 distinct CDR3 sequences in the sample, 11% were seen once. The sequencing used PBMCs, collected on the day of the first yellow fever vaccination. These receptors came from a man younger than 30 who received the YFV17D yellow fever vaccine. Each CDR3 is given with its conserved first and last residue. Fields, in order: clone size, D gene, V gene, J gene, CDR3 DNA, CDR3 protein. The D gene is left open where the match is weak. Only some rows state a clone size, as once, few, many or a class for expanded clones.

few	-	TRBV5-1	TRBJ1-2	TGCGCCAGCAGCTTGGGGTTTACAGGGCGAGTCGAATCGTTTAATGGCTACACCTTC	CASSLGFTGRVESFNGYTF
-	TRBD1	TRBV29-1	TRBJ1-1	TGCAGCGTCGACGGGACAGGGGCTTTCTTT	CSVDGTGAFF
few	-	TRBV12-3/TRBV12-4	TRBJ2-1	TGTGCCAGCAGTTTAGACCCCGGAGGTAGCTCGGCTTTCTTC	CASSLDPGGSSAFF
-	TRBD1	TRBV27	TRBJ2-7	TGTGCCAGCAAAAGAACGGGACAGGAAGTCTACGAGCAGTACTTC	CASKRTGQEVYEQYF
-	-	TRBV7-8	TRBJ2-2	TGTGCCAGCAGCATCCCGAGGGGGGTTACCGGGGAGCTGTTTTTT	CASSIPRGVTGELFF
many	TRBD1	TRBV10-3	TRBJ2-3	TGTGCCATCAGTGAAGGGACAGGGGGGGCAGATACGCAGTATTTT	CAISEGTGGADTQYF
few	TRBD1	TRBV5-4	TRBJ1-1	TGTGCCAGCAGCTTGGGCGGACAGGACACTGAAGCTTTCTTT	CASSLGGQDTEAFF
many	-	TRBV10-3	TRBJ2-3	TGTGCCACGACGGGCACAGATACGCAGTATTTT	CATTGTDTQYF
-	-	TRBV20-1	TRBJ2-2	TGCAGTGCTAGGATTCCGAACACCGGGGAGCTGTTTTTT	CSARIPNTGELFF
-	-	TRBV5-1	TRBJ2-7	TGCGCCAGCAGCTTGACCAGGGCCTACGAGCAGTACTTC	CASSLTRAYEQYF
-	-	TRBV5-1	TRBJ1-3	TGCGCCAGCAGCTTGACGGCAAACTCTGGAAACACCATATATTTT	CASSLTANSGNTIYF
few	TRBD1	TRBV2	TRBJ1-5	TGTGCCAGCAGTGCCGAACAGGGGCCGGGACAGCCCCAGCATTTT	CASSAEQGPGQPQHF
few	TRBD2	TRBV5-6	TRBJ2-2	TGTGCCAGCAGCCGAAGACTAGCGGGGGGGCCGAGCACCGGGGAGCTGTTTTTT	CASSRRLAGGPSTGELFF
few	-	TRBV5-1	TRBJ1-2	TGCGCCAGCAGCTTGGGGGTCATTAAATCTGGCTACACCTTC	CASSLGVIKSGYTF
-	TRBD1	TRBV7-7	TRBJ2-2	TGTGCTAGCAGCCGACGGACAGGGTACACCGGGGAGCTGTTTTTT	CASSRRTGYTGELFF
-	-	TRBV2	TRBJ1-1	TGTGCCAGCAGGGCGGGAGGTTTCACTGAAGCTTTCTTT	CASRAGGFTEAFF
-	-	TRBV4-1	TRBJ1-2	TGCGCCAGCAGCCAAGAGAACCAGGGAAGCGGGTATGGCTACACCTTC	CASSQENQGSGYGYTF
few	-	TRBV4-1	TRBJ2-5	TGCGCCAGCAGCCAAGATCAGGTTGGTGGGATAGACCAAGAGACCCAGTACTTC	CASSQDQVGGIDQETQYF
-	-	TRBV6-5	TRBJ2-1	TGTGCCAGCAGTTACTTATTAGCAGGGCAACAGTTCTTC	CASSYLLAGQQFF
-	-	TRBV18	TRBJ2-4	TGTGCCAGCTCACCTTCCGGGGACATTCAGTACTTC	CASSPSGDIQYF
many	-	TRBV7-2	TRBJ2-5	TGTGCCAGCAGCATACAGGGGGGGCGAGAGACCCAGTACTTC	CASSIQGGRETQYF
few	TRBD1	TRBV5-1	TRBJ1-4	TGCGCCAGCAGCTTACAGGGGGGAGACGAAAAACTGTTTTTT	CASSLQGGDEKLFF
-	-	TRBV7-3	TRBJ2-1	TGTGCCAGCAGCTTATGCCTAGCTGGTTGCTCCTACAATGAGCAGTTCTTC	CASSLCLAGCSYNEQFF
-	-	TRBV19	TRBJ1-5	TGTGCCAGTAGTATTTTAATCGAAGGCAATCAGCCCCAGCATTTT	CASSILIEGNQPQHF
few	-	TRBV12-3/TRBV12-4	TRBJ1-4	TGTGCCAGCACCCTTAATGAAAAACTGTTTTTT	CASTLNEKLFF
few	-	TRBV19	TRBJ1-1	TGTGCCAGTAGTCCATACAGGGACACTGAAGCTTTCTTT	CASSPYRDTEAFF
-	TRBD1	TRBV6-2/TRBV6-3	TRBJ2-7	TGTGCCAGCAGTTACTTGAGGACAGGGAGCTACGAGCAGTACTTC	CASSYLRTGSYEQYF
once	-	TRBV12-3/TRBV12-4	TRBJ1-4	TGTGCCAGCAGATCGGCGGGGAGTAATGAAAAACTGTTTTTT	CASRSAGSNEKLFF
-	-	TRBV7-3	TRBJ2-3	TGTGCCAGCAGCTTAATTAAGGACGGTGACTCCTCAGATACGCAGTATTTT	CASSLIKDGDSSDTQYF
few	-	TRBV7-9	TRBJ2-3	TGTGCCAGCAGCTCGGACAGAGCCACAGATACGCAGTATTTT	CASSSDRATDTQYF
-	-	TRBV27	TRBJ2-3	TGTGCCAGCGGCGTGAGGCGAGGAGATACGCAGTATTTT	CASGVRRGDTQYF
few	-	TRBV12-3/TRBV12-4	TRBJ2-7	TGTGCCAGCAGTCAGACTGGGCTTGGAGAGTACTTC	CASSQTGLGEYF
few	-	TRBV7-6	TRBJ1-4	TGTGCCAGCAGCTCTGGGGGCCGGGAAAAACTGTTTTTT	CASSSGGREKLFF
few	TRBD1	TRBV18	TRBJ1-5	TGTGCCAGCTCCCCGGGACAGGGGGCATCTCAGCCCCAGCATTTT	CASSPGQGASQPQHF
-	TRBD1	TRBV5-6	TRBJ2-2	TGTGCCAGCAGCTCGCCGGGACAGGGGGACGGGGAGCTGTTTTTT	CASSSPGQGDGELFF
-	TRBD1	TRBV7-9	TRBJ1-2	TGTGCCAGCAGCTCTCGGACAGGGAACTATGGCTACACCTTC	CASSSRTGNYGYTF
few	TRBD2	TRBV24-1	TRBJ2-3	TGTGCCACCAGTGCAGGGCGGGGGGCCACAGATACGCAGTATTTT	CATSAGRGATDTQYF
few	-	TRBV6-1	TRBJ1-1	TGTGCCAGCAGCCCTTCCATCCGGCAGGGGCGTACTGAAGCTTTCTTT	CASSPSIRQGRTEAFF
few	-	TRBV19	TRBJ2-5	TGTGCCAGTAGTATTAGGGGACCGCCGGGGGAGACCCAGTACTTC	CASSIRGPPGETQYF
few	TRBD2	TRBV15	TRBJ2-1	TGTGCCACCAGCAGGGACCTAGCGGGCTCCTACAATGAGCAGTTCTTC	CATSRDLAGSYNEQFF
few	TRBD1	TRBV6-5	TRBJ2-1	TGTGCCAGCAGTTACCCGGGCGGACAGGGATCATACAATGAGCAGTTCTTC	CASSYPGGQGSYNEQFF
-	-	TRBV7-9	TRBJ2-7	TGTGCCAGCAGTCCCGTCTCCTACGAGCAGTACTTC	CASSPVSYEQYF
many	TRBD2	TRBV5-1	TRBJ2-3	TGCGCCAGCAGCTCGGGACTAGGATTTACAGATACGCAGTATTTT	CASSSGLGFTDTQYF
-	-	TRBV5-5	TRBJ1-6	TGTGCCAGCAGCTTGCTGTCGGGCGGTTATAATTCACCCCTCCACTTT	CASSLLSGGYNSPLHF
once	-	TRBV19	TRBJ2-1	TGTGCCAGTAGTAAACCATCGGGACTCTCCTACAATGAGCAGTTCTTC	CASSKPSGLSYNEQFF